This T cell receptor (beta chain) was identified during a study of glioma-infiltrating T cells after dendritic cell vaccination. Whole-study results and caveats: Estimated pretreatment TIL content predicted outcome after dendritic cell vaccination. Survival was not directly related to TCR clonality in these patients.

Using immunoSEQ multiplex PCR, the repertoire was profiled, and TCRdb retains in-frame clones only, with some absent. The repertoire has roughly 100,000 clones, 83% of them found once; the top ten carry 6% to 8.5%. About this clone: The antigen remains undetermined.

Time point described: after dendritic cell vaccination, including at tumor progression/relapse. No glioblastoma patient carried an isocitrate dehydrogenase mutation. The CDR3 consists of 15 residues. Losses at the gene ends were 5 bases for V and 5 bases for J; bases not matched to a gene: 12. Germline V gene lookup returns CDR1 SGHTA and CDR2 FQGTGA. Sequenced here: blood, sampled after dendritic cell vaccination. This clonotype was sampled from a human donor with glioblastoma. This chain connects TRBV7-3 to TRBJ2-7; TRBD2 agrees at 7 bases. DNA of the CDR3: TGTGCCAGCAGCCCGATGGGGGAGGGTAGTAACGAGCAGTACTTC. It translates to CASSPMGEGSNEQYF.